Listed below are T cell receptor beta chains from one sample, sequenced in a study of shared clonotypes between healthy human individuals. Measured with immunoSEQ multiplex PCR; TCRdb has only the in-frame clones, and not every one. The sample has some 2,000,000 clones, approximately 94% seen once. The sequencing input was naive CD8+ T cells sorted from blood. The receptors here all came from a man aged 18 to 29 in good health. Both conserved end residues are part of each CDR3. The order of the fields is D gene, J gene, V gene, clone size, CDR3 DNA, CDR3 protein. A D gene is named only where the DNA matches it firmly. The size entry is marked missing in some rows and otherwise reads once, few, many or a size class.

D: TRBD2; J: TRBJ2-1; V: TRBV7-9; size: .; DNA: TGTGCCAGCAGCCCAACCGACAGACTAGCGGGGAGACACAATGAGCAGTTCTTC; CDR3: CASSPTDRLAGRHNEQFF
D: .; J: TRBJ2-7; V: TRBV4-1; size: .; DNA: TGCGCCAGCAGCCAAGAGGGGGGCGAGCAGTACTTC; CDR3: CASSQEGGEQYF
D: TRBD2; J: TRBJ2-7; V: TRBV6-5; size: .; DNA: TGTGCCAGCAGTTACGGGACGGGGGGGCTCGAGCAGTACTTC; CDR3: CASSYGTGGLEQYF
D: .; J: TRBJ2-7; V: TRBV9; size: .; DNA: TGTGCCAGCAGCGTAGATTTCAGCCCAACCTACGAGCAGTACTTC; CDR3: CASSVDFSPTYEQYF
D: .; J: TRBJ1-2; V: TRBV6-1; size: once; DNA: TGTGCCAGCAGTGAAGCTGTAGTGAACTATGGCTACACCTTC; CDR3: CASSEAVVNYGYTF
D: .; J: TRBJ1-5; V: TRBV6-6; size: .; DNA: TGTGCCAGCAGTTTGGAATCCTATAGCAATCAGCCCCAGCATTTT; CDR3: CASSLESYSNQPQHF
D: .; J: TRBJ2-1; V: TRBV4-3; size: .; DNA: TGCGCCAGCAGCCAAGATTCCGCCTCCTACAATGAGCAGTTCTTC; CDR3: CASSQDSASYNEQFF
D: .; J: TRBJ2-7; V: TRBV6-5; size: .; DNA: TGTGCCAGCAGTTACTTCCACGGGGGAGGCTACGAGCAGTACTTC; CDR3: CASSYFHGGGYEQYF
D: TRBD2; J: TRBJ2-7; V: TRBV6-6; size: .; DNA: TGTGCCAGCAGTCCTGGGACTAGCGGGACCTACGAGCAGTACTTC; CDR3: CASSPGTSGTYEQYF
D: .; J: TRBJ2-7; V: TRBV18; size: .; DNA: TGTGCCAGCTCAGGCACAGGAACCTACGAGCAGTACTTC; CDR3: CASSGTGTYEQYF
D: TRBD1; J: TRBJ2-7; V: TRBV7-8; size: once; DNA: TGTGCCAGCAGCCCGAAACCGGGACAGGGGGCCCACGAGCAGTACTTC; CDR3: CASSPKPGQGAHEQYF
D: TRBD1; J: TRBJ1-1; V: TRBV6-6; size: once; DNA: TGTGCCAGCAGTGAGACAGGGATGGACACTGAAGCTTTCTTT; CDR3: CASSETGMDTEAFF
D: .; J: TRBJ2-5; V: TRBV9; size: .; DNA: TGTGCCAGCAGCGTAGGAAGCGAGACTGCTTCGTTTGTAGAGACCCAGTACTTC; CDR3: CASSVGSETASFVETQYF
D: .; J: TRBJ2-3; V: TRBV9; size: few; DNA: TGTGCCAGCAGCGTAGGGGGGGAGGATACGCAGTATTTT; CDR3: CASSVGGEDTQYF
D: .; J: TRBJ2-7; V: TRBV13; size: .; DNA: TGTGCCAGCAGCTTTTTGCGTTACGAGCAGTACTTC; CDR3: CASSFLRYEQYF
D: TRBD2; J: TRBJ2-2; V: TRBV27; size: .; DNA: TGTGCCAGCAGTCCTGGACTAGCGGGAGTGGACACCGGGGAGCTGTTTTTT; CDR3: CASSPGLAGVDTGELFF
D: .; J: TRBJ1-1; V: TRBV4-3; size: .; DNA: TGCGCCAGCAGCCAAGGACTCCTGTGGGCTGAAGCTTTCTTT; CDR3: CASSQGLLWAEAFF
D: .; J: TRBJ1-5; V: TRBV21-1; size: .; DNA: TGTGCCAGCAGCATGGGTCGCAGGGGAAGTCAGAATCAGCCCCAGCATTTT; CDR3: CASSMGRRGSQNQPQHF
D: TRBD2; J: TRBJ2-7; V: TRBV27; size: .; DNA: TGTGCCAGCAGTGTGTCCAGCGGGGAGGTCCCTTACGAGCAGTACTTC; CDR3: CASSVSSGEVPYEQYF
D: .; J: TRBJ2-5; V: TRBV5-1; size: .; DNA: TGCGCCAGCAGCTTGCGTGGGGGTCCCCAAGAGACCCAGTACTTC; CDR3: CASSLRGGPQETQYF
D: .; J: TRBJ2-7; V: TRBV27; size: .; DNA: TGTGCCAGCGCAGGGTCTACCTACGAGCAGTACTTC; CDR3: CASAGSTYEQYF
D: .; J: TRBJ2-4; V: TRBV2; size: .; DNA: TGTGCCAGCAGTGGATCCCTAGCCAAAAACATTCAGTACTTC; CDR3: CASSGSLAKNIQYF
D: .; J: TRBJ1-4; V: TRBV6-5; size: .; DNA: TGTGCCAGCAGCACTGCGGGACATCGCGAAAAACTGTTTTTT; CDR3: CASSTAGHREKLFF
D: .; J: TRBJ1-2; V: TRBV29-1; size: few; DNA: TGCAGCGTTTCGAGTACTTATGGCTACACCTTC; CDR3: CSVSSTYGYTF
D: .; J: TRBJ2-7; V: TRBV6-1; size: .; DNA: TGTGCCAGCAGTGACAGCAGGACCTACGAGCAGTACTTC; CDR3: CASSDSRTYEQYF
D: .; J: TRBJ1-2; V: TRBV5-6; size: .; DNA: TGTGCCAGCAGCTTGGCCGGGACCACCTCTAACTATGGCTACACCTTC; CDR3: CASSLAGTTSNYGYTF
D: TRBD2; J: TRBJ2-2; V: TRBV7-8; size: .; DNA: TGTGCCAGCAGCCTGCCCGGGGGGGGAACCGGGGAGCTGTTTTTT; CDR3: CASSLPGGGTGELFF
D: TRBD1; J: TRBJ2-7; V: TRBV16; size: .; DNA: TGTGCCAGCAGCCACACGGACAGGGTTTCCTACGAGCAGTACTTC; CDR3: CASSHTDRVSYEQYF
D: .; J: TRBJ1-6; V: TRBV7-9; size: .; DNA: TGTGCCAGCAGCTTAGCAGATCCAGGTTCACCCCTCCACTTT; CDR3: CASSLADPGSPLHF
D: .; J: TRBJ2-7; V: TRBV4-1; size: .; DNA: TGCGCCAGCAGCCAAGATGTCGGCGGGTCCTACGAGCAGTACTTC; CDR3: CASSQDVGGSYEQYF
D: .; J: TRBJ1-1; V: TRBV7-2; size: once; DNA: TGTGCCAGCAGCCCCCAGGGCAAGGACACTGAAGCTTTCTTT; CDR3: CASSPQGKDTEAFF
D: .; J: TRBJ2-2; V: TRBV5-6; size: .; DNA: TGTGCCAGCAGCTCAGTTACGGCAGCGAGCCTCACCGGGGAGCTGTTTTTT; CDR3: CASSSVTAASLTGELFF
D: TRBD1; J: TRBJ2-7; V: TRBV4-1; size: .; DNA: TGCGCCAGCAGCCGGACAGGGGTAGGCTCCTACGAGCAGTACTTC; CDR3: CASSRTGVGSYEQYF
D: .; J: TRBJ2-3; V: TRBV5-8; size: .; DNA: TGTGCCAGCAGCTTTCACGTCACAGATACGCAGTATTTT; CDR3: CASSFHVTDTQYF
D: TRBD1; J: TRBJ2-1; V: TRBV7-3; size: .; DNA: TGTGCCAGCAGAAGACGCGGACAGGGGGCGCGGGTTGAGCAGTTCTTC; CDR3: CASRRRGQGARVEQFF
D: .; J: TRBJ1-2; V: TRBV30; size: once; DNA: TGTGCCTGGAGTTCATCCGGGACACCTATTAACTATGGCTACACCTTC; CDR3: CAWSSSGTPINYGYTF
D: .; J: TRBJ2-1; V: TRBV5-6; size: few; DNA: TGTGCCAGCAGCTTGGAGGGGACGGGGATATATTCCTACAATGAGCAGTTCTTC; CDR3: CASSLEGTGIYSYNEQFF
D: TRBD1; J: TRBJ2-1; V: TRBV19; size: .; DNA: TGTGCCACCGACGTAGGGACAGGGAGATACAATGAGCAGTTCTTC; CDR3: CATDVGTGRYNEQFF
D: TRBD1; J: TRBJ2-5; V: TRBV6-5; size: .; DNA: TGTGCCAGCAGTTATACTACAGGGGTAGAGACCCAGTACTTC; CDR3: CASSYTTGVETQYF
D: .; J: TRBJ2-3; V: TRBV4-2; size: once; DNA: TGTGCCAGCAGCCAAGAGAGGGGAGGAGGGACAGATACGCAGTATTTT; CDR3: CASSQERGGGTDTQYF
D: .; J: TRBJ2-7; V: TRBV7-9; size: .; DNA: TGTGCCAGCAGCTTACCGTGGGGGTACGAGCAGTACTTC; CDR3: CASSLPWGYEQYF
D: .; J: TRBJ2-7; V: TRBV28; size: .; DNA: TGTGCCAGCAGTTCGGCCGTTTTTTCCACTTCCGAGCAGTACTTC; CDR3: CASSSAVFSTSEQYF
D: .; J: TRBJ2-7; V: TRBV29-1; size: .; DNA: TGCAGCGTTGAATCTGGAAAGGGCTACGAGCAGTACTTC; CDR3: CSVESGKGYEQYF
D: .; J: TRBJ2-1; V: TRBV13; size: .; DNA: TGTGCCAGCAGCACCCATGGAAATGAGCAGTTCTTC; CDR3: CASSTHGNEQFF
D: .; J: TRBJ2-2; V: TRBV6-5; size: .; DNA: TGTGCCAGCAGCTCGGGGGGCACTTACACCGGGGAGCTGTTTTTT; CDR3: CASSSGGTYTGELFF
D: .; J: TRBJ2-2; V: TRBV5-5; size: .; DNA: TGTGCCAGCAGCCCCTATTTGGGGGAAGGGGAGCTGTTTTTT; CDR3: CASSPYLGEGELFF